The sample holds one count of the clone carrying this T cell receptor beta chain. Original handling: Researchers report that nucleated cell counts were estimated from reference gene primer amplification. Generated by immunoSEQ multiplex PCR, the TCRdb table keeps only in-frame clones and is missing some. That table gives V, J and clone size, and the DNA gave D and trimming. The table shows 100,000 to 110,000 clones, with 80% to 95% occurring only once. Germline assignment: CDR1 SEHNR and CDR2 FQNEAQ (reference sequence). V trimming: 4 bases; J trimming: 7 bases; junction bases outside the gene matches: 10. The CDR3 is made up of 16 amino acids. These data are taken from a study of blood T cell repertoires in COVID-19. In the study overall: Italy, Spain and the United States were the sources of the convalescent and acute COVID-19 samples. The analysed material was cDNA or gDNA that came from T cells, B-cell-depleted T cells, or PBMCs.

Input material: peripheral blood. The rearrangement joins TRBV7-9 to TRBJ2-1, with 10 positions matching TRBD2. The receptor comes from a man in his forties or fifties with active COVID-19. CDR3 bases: TGTGCCAGCAGCTCCCTGGGACTAGCGAGCCGGAATGAGCAGTTCTTC. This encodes CASSSLGLASRNEQFF.